This TCR beta chain was sequenced for a study of naive and memory T cell subsets. This CDR3 spans 15 amino acids. The V and J ends lost 6 bases and 0 bases respectively, with 9 bases between them. In germline, CDR1 is MNHEY, CDR2 SMNVEV (reference sequence). Findings of the study overall: A few larger clonotypes appeared in naive repertoires, especially CD8, possibly memory cells re-expressing CD45RA.

Both TRBC1 and TRBC2 were covered by a beta constant-region primer of two equimolar oligonucleotides. The ligated cDNA underwent four PCR rounds using SP2 and nested alpha and beta constant-region primers. Using its own MiXCR run on the UMI-ligation and nested PCR reads, TCRdb lists one record per CDR3 protein. The sample yields approximately 150,000 distinct CDR3 sequences, approximately 20% seen once. This clonotype was found many times. What it recognizes is unknown. Sequencing was carried out using naive CD8+ T cells from blood. The TCR comes from a human donor in good health. The V call is TRBV27, the J call TRBJ2-6; D gene ambiguous. The CDR3 nucleotides are TGTGCCAGCAGCCTTGGCCTCTCTGGGGCCAACGTCCTGACTTTC. This gives the protein CASSLGLSGANVLTF.